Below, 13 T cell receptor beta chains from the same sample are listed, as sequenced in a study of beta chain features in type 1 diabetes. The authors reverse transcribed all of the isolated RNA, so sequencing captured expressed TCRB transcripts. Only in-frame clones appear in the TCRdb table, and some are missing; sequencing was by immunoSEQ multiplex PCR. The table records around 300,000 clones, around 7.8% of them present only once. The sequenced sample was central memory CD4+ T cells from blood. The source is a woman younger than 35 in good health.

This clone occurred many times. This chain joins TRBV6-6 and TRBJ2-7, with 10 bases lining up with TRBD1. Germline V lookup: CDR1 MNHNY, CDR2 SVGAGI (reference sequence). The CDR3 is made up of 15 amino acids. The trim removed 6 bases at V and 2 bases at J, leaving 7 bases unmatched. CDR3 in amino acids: CASSPLGQGPYEQYF. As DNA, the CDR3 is TGTGCCAGCAGCCCCTTGGGACAGGGGCCCTACGAGCAGTACTTC.

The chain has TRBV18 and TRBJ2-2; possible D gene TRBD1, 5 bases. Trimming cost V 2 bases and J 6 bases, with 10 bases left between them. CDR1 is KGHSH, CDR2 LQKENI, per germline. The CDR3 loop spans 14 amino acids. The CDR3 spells CASSPLQAAGELFF. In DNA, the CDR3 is TGTGCCAGCTCACCATTACAGGCGGCCGGGGAGCTGTTTTTT. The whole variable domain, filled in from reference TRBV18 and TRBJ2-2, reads NAGVMQNPRHLVRRRGQEARLRCSPMKGHSHVYWYRQLPEEGLKFMVYLQKENIIDESGMPKERFSAEFPKEGPSILRIQQVVRGDSAAYFCASSPLQAAGELFFGEGSRLTVL.

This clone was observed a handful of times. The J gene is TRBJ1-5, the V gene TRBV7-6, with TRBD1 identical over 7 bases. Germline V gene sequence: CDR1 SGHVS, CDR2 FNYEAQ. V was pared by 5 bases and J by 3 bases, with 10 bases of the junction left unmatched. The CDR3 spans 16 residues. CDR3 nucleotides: TGTGCCAGCAGCCCCCAGGGGGGGGGCTACAATCAGCCCCAGCATTTT. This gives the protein CASSPQGGGYNQPQHF. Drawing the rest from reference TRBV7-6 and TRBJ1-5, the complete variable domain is GAGVSQSPRYKVTKRGQDVALRCDPISGHVSLYWYRQALGQGPEFLTYFNYEAQQDKSGLPNDRFSAERPEGSISTLTIQRTEQRDSAMYRCASSPQGGGYNQPQHFGDGTRLSIL.

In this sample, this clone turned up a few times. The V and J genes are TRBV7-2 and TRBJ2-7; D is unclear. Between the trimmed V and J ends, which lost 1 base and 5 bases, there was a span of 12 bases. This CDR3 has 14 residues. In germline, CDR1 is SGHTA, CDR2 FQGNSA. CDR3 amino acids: CASSLEGNLHEQYF. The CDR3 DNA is TGTGCCAGCAGCTTAGAAGGCAATCTCCACGAGCAGTACTTC.

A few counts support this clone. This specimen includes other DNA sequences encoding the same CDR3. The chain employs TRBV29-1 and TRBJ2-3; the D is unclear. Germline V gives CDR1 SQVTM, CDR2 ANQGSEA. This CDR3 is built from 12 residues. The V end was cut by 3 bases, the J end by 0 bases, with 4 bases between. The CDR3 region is CSVDPSTDTQYF. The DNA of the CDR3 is TGCAGCGTTGACCCTAGCACAGATACGCAGTATTTT.

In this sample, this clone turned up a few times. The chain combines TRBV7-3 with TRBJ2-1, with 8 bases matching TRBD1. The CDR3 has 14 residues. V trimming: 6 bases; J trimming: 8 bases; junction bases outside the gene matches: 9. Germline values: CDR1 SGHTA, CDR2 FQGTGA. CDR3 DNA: TGTGCCAGCAGGCTCGGGGCAGGGGGCCATGAGCAGTTCTTC. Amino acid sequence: CASRLGAGGHEQFF.

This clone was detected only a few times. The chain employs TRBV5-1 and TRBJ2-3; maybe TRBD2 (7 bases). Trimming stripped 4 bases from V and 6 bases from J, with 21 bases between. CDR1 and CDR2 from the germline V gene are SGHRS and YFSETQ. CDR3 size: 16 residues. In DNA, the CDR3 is TGCGCCAGCAGCGATGGGAGCGGGACAAGGCAGGATACGCAGTATTTT. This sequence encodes CASSDGSGTRQDTQYF.

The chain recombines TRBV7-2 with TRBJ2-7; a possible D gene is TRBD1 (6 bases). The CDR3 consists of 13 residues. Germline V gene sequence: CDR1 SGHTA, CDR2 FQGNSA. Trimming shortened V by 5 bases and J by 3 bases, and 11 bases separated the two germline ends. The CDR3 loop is CASSRNRDYEQYF. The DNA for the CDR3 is TGTGCCAGCAGCAGAAACAGGGACTACGAGCAGTACTTC.

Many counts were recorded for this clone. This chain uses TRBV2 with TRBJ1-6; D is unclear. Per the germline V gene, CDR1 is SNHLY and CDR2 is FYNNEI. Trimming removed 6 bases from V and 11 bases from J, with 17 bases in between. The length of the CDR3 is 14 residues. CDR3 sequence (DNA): TGTGCCAGCAGCGAGGTCCCGGCCGGGGCACCCCTCCACTTT. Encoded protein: CASSEVPAGAPLHF.

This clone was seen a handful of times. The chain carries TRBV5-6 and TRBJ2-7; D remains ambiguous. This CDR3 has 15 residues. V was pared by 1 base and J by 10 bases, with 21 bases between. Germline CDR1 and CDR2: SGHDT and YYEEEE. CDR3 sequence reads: CASSLKGFYVSSQYV. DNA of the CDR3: TGTGCCAGCAGCTTGAAGGGATTTTACGTTAGTTCACAGTACGTC.

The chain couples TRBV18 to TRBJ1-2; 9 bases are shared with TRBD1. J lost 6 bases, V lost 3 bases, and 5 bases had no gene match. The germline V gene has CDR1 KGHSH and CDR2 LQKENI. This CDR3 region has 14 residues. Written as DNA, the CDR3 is TGTGCCAGCTCACCCTCACAGGGGGCGGATGGCTACACCTTC. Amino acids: CASSPSQGADGYTF.

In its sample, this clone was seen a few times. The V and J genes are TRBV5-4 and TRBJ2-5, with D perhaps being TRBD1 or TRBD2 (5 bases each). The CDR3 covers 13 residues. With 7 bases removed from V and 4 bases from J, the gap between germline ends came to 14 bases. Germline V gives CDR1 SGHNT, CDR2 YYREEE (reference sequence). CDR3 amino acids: CASGFGDRETQYF. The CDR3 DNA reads TGTGCCAGCGGTTTTGGGGACCGAGAGACCCAGTACTTC.

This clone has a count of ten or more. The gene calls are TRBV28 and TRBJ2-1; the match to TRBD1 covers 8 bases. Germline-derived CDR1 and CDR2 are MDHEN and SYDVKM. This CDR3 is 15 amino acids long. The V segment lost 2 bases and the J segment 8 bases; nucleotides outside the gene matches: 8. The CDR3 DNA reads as TGTGCCAGCAGTTTAGCCCGGACAGGGAGAGATGAGCAGTTCTTC. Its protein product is CASSLARTGRDEQFF. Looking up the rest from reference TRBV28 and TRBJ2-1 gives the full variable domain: DVKVTQSSRYLVKRTGEKVFLECVQDMDHENMFWYRQDPGLGLRLIYFSYDVKMKEKGDIPEGYSVSREKKERFSLILESASTNQTSMYLCASSLARTGRDEQFFGPGTRLTVL.